A selection of T cell receptor beta chains follows, all from one sample in a study of monozygotic twins with inflammatory bowel disease. TCRdb derives one entry per CDR3 protein from the 5' RACE reads, leaving out DNA. Here the sample table reports around 220,000 distinct CDR3 sequences. The material sequenced was blood. The receptors were gathered from a human donor with ulcerative colitis or Crohn's disease, or a healthy co-twin of an affected twin (not recorded which). Each CDR3 is given with its conserved first and last residue.

j_call: TRBJ2-5
v_call: TRBV5-4
cdr3_aa: CASSPGREKETQYF

j_call: TRBJ2-2
v_call: TRBV19
cdr3_aa: CASSRSGRDTGELFF

j_call: TRBJ2-6
v_call: TRBV5-1
cdr3_aa: CASSLPRAGANVLTF

j_call: TRBJ2-2
v_call: TRBV7-7
cdr3_aa: CASGPGLAVLTGELFF

j_call: TRBJ1-5
v_call: TRBV12-3/TRBV12-4
cdr3_aa: CASSSHLDDQPQHF

j_call: TRBJ2-7
v_call: TRBV23-1
cdr3_aa: CASSHPSGPLRSYEQYF

j_call: TRBJ1-5
v_call: TRBV4-2
cdr3_aa: CASIGQRICSNQPQHF

j_call: TRBJ2-2
v_call: TRBV4-1
cdr3_aa: CASSRTGTRNTGELFF

j_call: TRBJ1-4
v_call: TRBV4-1
cdr3_aa: CASSQQGKSNEKLFF

j_call: TRBJ2-2
v_call: TRBV20-1
cdr3_aa: CSARNRGRSGELFF

j_call: TRBJ2-7
v_call: TRBV7-8
cdr3_aa: CASSVYRVPGYEQYF

j_call: TRBJ2-3
v_call: TRBV15
cdr3_aa: CATSSRTGGADTQYF

j_call: TRBJ1-2
v_call: TRBV7-9
cdr3_aa: CASSLAELGYTF

j_call: TRBJ2-1
v_call: TRBV6-1
cdr3_aa: CASSEAGTSGRKNEQFF

j_call: TRBJ2-3
v_call: TRBV30
cdr3_aa: CAWRLSAGAIDTQYF

j_call: TRBJ2-3
v_call: TRBV5-6
cdr3_aa: CASSLRRVADTQYF

j_call: TRBJ2-7
v_call: TRBV7-2
cdr3_aa: CASSRASSYEQYF

j_call: TRBJ1-1
v_call: TRBV29-1
cdr3_aa: CSVGTGQRGTEAFF

j_call: TRBJ2-7
v_call: TRBV5-4
cdr3_aa: CASSGGSMREGDEQYF

j_call: TRBJ1-2
v_call: TRBV6-2/TRBV6-3
cdr3_aa: CASSSSVALSGYTF